Listed here are 30 T cell receptor beta chains from one sample, sequenced in a study of blood T cell repertoires in COVID-19. This table comes from immunoSEQ multiplex PCR, and its TCRdb copy is limited to in-frame clones, with some not included. Here the sample spans 200,000 to 300,000 clones, 88% being singletons. The sequenced sample was peripheral blood. The receptors come from a human donor in a cohort sampled during active COVID-19.

V usage is TRBV7-6 and J usage is TRBJ2-5; 7 nucleotides agree with TRBD2. With V trimmed by 3 bases and J by 4 bases, 11 bases remained unmatched. The germline CDR1 and CDR2 sequences are SGHVS and FNYEAQ. The CDR3 is made up of 16 amino acids. CDR3 in DNA: TGTGCCAGCAGCTTTTCCTCGGGACTACGATCAGAGACCCAGTACTTC. It yields the protein CASSFSSGLRSETQYF.

This rearrangement joins TRBV19 to TRBJ2-1; TRBD1 might be the D (6 bases). This CDR3 contains 16 residues. V was clipped by 5 bases and J by 1 base, with 15 bases between them. Per germline, CDR1 LNHDA and CDR2 SQIVND (reference sequence). The CDR3 DNA is TGTGCCAGTAGTCCCCAGGGGCTAAGATCCTACAATGAGCAGTTCTTC. The encoded protein is CASSPQGLRSYNEQFF.

The J gene is TRBJ1-2, the V gene TRBV30; no definite D call. The ends were cut back, 4 bases at V and 2 bases at J, with 20 bases in the middle. The CDR3 sequence is 16 residues long. Germline V gene lookup returns CDR1 GTSNPN and CDR2 SVGIG (reference sequence). Here the CDR3 reads CAWTVFSHSLNYGYTF. CDR3 nucleotide sequence: TGTGCCTGGACCGTTTTTTCCCACAGTTTGAACTATGGCTACACCTTC.

This rearrangement joins TRBV5-4 to TRBJ2-7; 10 bases line up with TRBD2. The CDR3 runs 15 residues. Unmatched junction bases numbered 3, after V lost 0 bases and J lost 3 bases. Germline CDR1 and CDR2: SGHNT and YYREEE (reference sequence). Here the CDR3 reads CASSLAAGGFYEQYF. The DNA of the CDR3 is TGTGCCAGCAGCTTGGCAGCGGGAGGGTTCTACGAGCAGTACTTC.

The chain has TRBV6-6 and TRBJ1-4, with D possibly being TRBD1 (5 bases). CDR1 and CDR2 (germline): MNHNY, SVGAGI (reference sequence). Between the trimmed V and J ends, which lost 2 bases and 8 bases, there was a span of 15 bases. The CDR3 is 15 amino acids. The CDR3 bases are TGTGCCAGCAGTTACGGACCGGGGGTGGAAGAAAAACTGTTTTTT. Its protein product is CASSYGPGVEEKLFF.

V is TRBV2 and J is TRBJ2-7; a weak D match, TRBD1 (5 bases). Germline V gene sequence: CDR1 SNHLY, CDR2 FYNNEI. Trimming took 10 bases from V and 6 from J, leaving 16 bases between them. The CDR3 has 12 residues. The CDR3 nucleotides are TGTGCCAACTCTGGGGCTGTAGGCGAGCAGTACTTC. Translated: CANSGAVGEQYF.

The CDR3 loop is CASSLGHKNTEAFF. CDR3 nucleotides: TGCGCCAGCAGCTTGGGGCATAAGAACACTGAAGCTTTCTTT. The J gene is TRBJ1-1, the V gene TRBV5-1; D unresolved. The CDR3 is made up of 14 amino acids. Trimming cost V 0 bases and J 1 base, with 7 bases left between them. Germline lookup yields CDR1 SGHRS and CDR2 YFSETQ.

This chain connects TRBV7-2 to TRBJ2-7; the match to TRBD1 covers 9 bases. Germline CDR1 and CDR2: SGHTA and FQGNSA. The CDR3 length is 15 residues. V lost 1 base to trimming and J lost 4 bases; unmatched junction nucleotides: 5. As DNA, the CDR3 is TGTGCCAGCAGCTTAGTAGAGGGACAGGGTTACGAGCAGTACTTC. Encoded protein: CASSLVEGQGYEQYF. Together with reference TRBV7-2 and TRBJ2-7, the CDR3 gives the full variable domain: GAGVSQSPSNKVTEKGKDVELRCDPISGHTALYWYRQSLGQGLEFLIYFQGNSAPDKSGLPSDRFSAERTGGSVSTLTIQRTQQEDSAVYLCASSLVEGQGYEQYFGPGTRLTVT.

The genes are TRBV5-1 and TRBJ2-3; TRBD2 aligns across 14 bases. Per the germline V gene, CDR1 is SGHRS and CDR2 is YFSETQ. After removal of 4 bases from V and 6 bases from J, the junction contained 7 bases not matched to a gene. The CDR3 covers 16 residues. The CDR3: CASSATSGGAYDTQYF. CDR3 bases: TGCGCCAGCAGCGCGACTAGCGGGGGGGCCTACGATACGCAGTATTTT.

V gene TRBV7-8 combines with J gene TRBJ1-2, with D unresolved. The CDR3 consists of 13 residues. V shed 0 bases and J shed 2 bases, with 4 bases lying between them. Per germline, CDR1 SGHVS and CDR2 FQNEAQ. CDR3 loop: CASSLAPNYGYTF. The DNA of the CDR3 is TGTGCCAGCAGCTTAGCTCCAAACTATGGCTACACCTTC. The whole variable domain, filled in from reference TRBV7-8 and TRBJ1-2, reads GAGVSQSPRYKVAKRGQDVALRCDPISGHVSLFWYQQALGQGPEFLTYFQNEAQLDKSGLPSDRFFAERPEGSVSTLKIQRTQQEDSAVYLCASSLAPNYGYTFGSGTRLTVV.

The count of this clone is one. The CDR3 sequence is CASSEDRNYGYTF. CDR3 bases: TGTGCCAGCAGTGAAGACAGGAACTATGGCTACACCTTC. The chain combines TRBV6-1 with TRBJ1-2; possible D gene TRBD1, 5 bases. Between the trimmed V and J ends, which lost 1 base and 2 bases, there was a span of 5 bases. The CDR3 is made up of 13 amino acids. The germline V gene encodes CDR1 MNHNS and CDR2 SASEGT.

V usage is TRBV3-1 (or the pseudogene TRBV3-2) and J usage is TRBJ2-1, with 11 bases identical to TRBD2. Germline V CDR1 and CDR2: LGHDT, YNNKEL (reference sequence). After removal of 5 bases from V and 5 bases from J, the junction contained 5 bases not matched to a gene. The CDR3 contains 15 residues. The DNA of the CDR3 is TGTGCCAGCAGCGCGGGACTAGCGGTCAACAATGAGCAGTTCTTC. Encoded protein: CASSAGLAVNNEQFF.

V gene TRBV5-4 combines with J gene TRBJ2-5; possible D gene TRBD2, 7 bases. CDR3 length: 17 residues. V dropped 1 base and J dropped 5 bases, with 21 bases sitting between them. CDR1 and CDR2 (germline): SGHNT, YYREEE (reference sequence). This chain's CDR3 is CASSLSGGRSPDETQYF. For the CDR3, the DNA is TGTGCCAGCAGCTTGTCGGGGGGCCGTTCCCCCGACGAGACCCAGTACTTC.

This rearrangement joins TRBV4-1 to TRBJ1-2, with TRBD1 matching over 7 bases. Germline lookup yields CDR1 MGHRA and CDR2 YSYEKL. The V gene end was trimmed by 2 bases and the J gene end by 8 bases; junction bases not matched to a gene: 14. The CDR3 totals 16 residues. CDR3 in DNA: TGCGCCAGCAGCCAACCACCAGTTGGGACAGTTGAAGGCTACACCTTC. This gives the protein CASSQPPVGTVEGYTF.

This clone was seen more than once but under ten times. The rearrangement links TRBV11-2 to TRBJ1-2; 7 positions match TRBD1. There are 14 residues in the CDR3. After removal of 5 bases from V and 0 bases from J, the junction contained 3 bases not matched to a gene. From germline, CDR1 is SGHAT and CDR2 FQNNGV. As DNA, the CDR3 is TGTGCCAGCAGCCCGGACAGGCCTAACTATGGCTACACCTTC. Its protein is CASSPDRPNYGYTF.

The chain uses TRBV4-3 and TRBJ2-6; D unresolved. The CDR3 sequence is 16 residues long. Trimming removed 0 bases from V and 2 bases from J, with 8 bases in between. The germline V gene has CDR1 LGHNA and CDR2 YSLEER. This chain's CDR3 is CASSQDSEPGANVLTF. The CDR3 DNA sequence: TGCGCCAGCAGCCAAGATTCGGAGCCTGGGGCCAACGTCCTGACTTTC.

For the CDR3, the DNA is TGTGCCAGCGGACAGGGGGGAGGAAACACCATATATTTT. Translated: CASGQGGGNTIYF. This chain connects TRBV7-8 to TRBJ1-3; 10 bases fit TRBD1. CDR1 SGHVS and CDR2 FQNEAQ come from the germline V gene. The V gene end was trimmed by 8 bases and the J gene end by 4 bases; junction bases not matched to a gene: 2. The CDR3 totals 13 residues.

The rearrangement joins TRBV27 to TRBJ1-6; no clear D. This CDR3 comprises 17 residues. V was clipped by 2 bases and J by 0 bases, with 11 bases between them. The germline gives CDR1 MNHEY, CDR2 SMNVEV (reference sequence). The CDR3 nucleotides are TGTGCCAGCAGTTTAAGCGTGGAGAGCTCCTATAATTCACCCCTCCACTTT. Its protein product is CASSLSVESSYNSPLHF.

The chain recombines TRBV5-6 with TRBJ2-7, with a weak D call TRBD2 (5 bases). The V end lost 5 bases, the J end lost 3 bases, and 6 bases lay between the germline ends. This CDR3 is built from 11 residues. The germline CDR1 and CDR2 sequences are SGHDT and YYEEEE. This chain's CDR3 is CASRRDYEQYF. In DNA, the CDR3 is TGTGCCAGCAGACGGGACTACGAGCAGTACTTC. The whole variable domain, filled in from reference TRBV5-6 and TRBJ2-7, reads DAGVTQSPTHLIKTRGQQVTLRCSPKSGHDTVSWYQQALGQGPQFIFQYYEEEERQRGNFPDRFSGHQFPNYSSELNVNALLLGDSALYLCASRRDYEQYFGPGTRLTVT.

The chain couples TRBV7-9 to TRBJ2-7; D ambiguous. CDR1 is SEHNR, CDR2 FQNEAQ, per germline (reference sequence). Deletions cut 5 bases from V and 4 bases from J, with 6 bases between. The CDR3 spans 11 residues. In DNA, the CDR3 is TGTGCCAGCAGCCCGACATACGAGCAGTACTTC. It translates to CASSPTYEQYF.

The genes are TRBV30 and TRBJ2-7; the D is unclear. Trimming shortened V by 0 bases and J by 6 bases, and 12 bases separated the two germline ends. The CDR3 spans 13 residues. Germline CDR1 is GTSNPN and CDR2 is SVGIG (reference sequence). CDR3 loop: CAWSVRVPGEQYF. The CDR3 nucleotides are TGTGCCTGGAGTGTACGGGTCCCTGGCGAGCAGTACTTC.

The table lists this clone with a few counts. The chain is built from TRBV6-5 and TRBJ2-7; D is undetermined. The germline V and J ends were trimmed by 8 bases and 0 bases, with 14 bases remaining between them. Germline assignment: CDR1 MNHEY and CDR2 SVGAGI. CDR3 size: 14 residues. The CDR3 DNA reads as TGTGCCAGCGCTACCGAAATAAGCTCCTACGAGCAGTACTTC. Its protein is CASATEISSYEQYF.

This chain uses TRBV18 with TRBJ2-6; a weak D match, TRBD1 (6 bases). The CDR3 extends over 15 amino acids. V lost 6 bases to trimming and J lost 4 bases, with 13 bases between them. The germline V gene has CDR1 KGHSH and CDR2 LQKENI. CDR3 loop: CASSPRGGGANVLTF. CDR3 DNA sequence: TGTGCCAGCTCTCCCAGGGGCGGCGGGGCCAACGTCCTGACTTTC.

This clone was counted a single time. This chain connects TRBV4-3 to TRBJ1-2; unclear D gene. CDR1 is LGHNA, CDR2 YSLEER, per germline. This CDR3 has 15 amino acids. The V and J ends lost 0 bases and 3 bases respectively, with 11 bases between them. The CDR3 DNA is TGCGCCAGCAGCCAAGACGGCGGGTTCGACTATGGCTACACCTTC. It is translated as CASSQDGGFDYGYTF.

This clone was counted at least ten times. This sequence joins TRBV4-2 and TRBJ2-6; maybe TRBD2 (6 bases). V lost 1 base and J 0 bases, leaving 10 bases between the germline ends. The CDR3 is 17 amino acids. From germline, CDR1 is LGHNA and CDR2 YNFKEQ. In DNA, the CDR3 is TGTGCCAGCAGCCAAGGCGGGGAGAGCTCTGGGGCCAACGTCCTGACTTTC. This codes for CASSQGGESSGANVLTF.

This sequence joins TRBV15 and TRBJ1-5; tentative D call: TRBD1 (6 bases). V was trimmed by 1 base and J by 1 base, leaving 11 bases between them. Germline V lookup: CDR1 LNHNV, CDR2 YYDKDF (reference sequence). This CDR3 region has 16 residues. CDR3 coding DNA: TGTGCCACCAGCAGAGGGCAGGGGAGAAGCAATCAGCCCCAGCATTTT. Translating gives CATSRGQGRSNQPQHF.

The chain links TRBV10-3 to TRBJ1-2; possible D gene TRBD1, 6 bases. The CDR3 sequence is 13 residues long. V was shortened by 7 bases and J by 6 bases, with 15 bases between the two germline ends. CDR1 and CDR2 (germline): ENHRY, SYGVKD. The CDR3 DNA reads TGTGCCATCAAGTCAGGGGTACGGGATGGCTACACCTTC. Its translation: CAIKSGVRDGYTF.

This sequence joins TRBV6-1 and TRBJ2-3; D call uncertain. CDR1 is MNHNS, CDR2 SASEGT, per germline. The CDR3 has 15 residues. Trimming pared 0 bases from V and 1 base from J, leaving 8 bases between. The CDR3: CASSEALQGTDTQYF. The CDR3 nucleotides are TGTGCCAGCAGTGAAGCGCTTCAGGGCACAGATACGCAGTATTTT.

The V gene is TRBV9, the J gene TRBJ2-7, with D possibly matching TRBD2 (6 bases). Germline V gene sequence: CDR1 SGDLS, CDR2 YYNGEE. The CDR3 consists of 14 residues. With 4 bases removed from V and 5 bases from J, the gap between germline ends came to 16 bases. The CDR3 sequence is CASSPNWGVHEQYF. The CDR3 bases are TGTGCCAGCAGCCCCAATTGGGGGGTCCACGAGCAGTACTTC.

This chain connects TRBV7-8 to TRBJ2-3; 9 bases are shared with TRBD2. The junction had 5 bases not matched to a gene; V was cut back by 0 bases and J by 1 base. CDR3 length equals 17 residues. Germline V gene data show CDR1 as SGHVS and CDR2 as FQNEAQ. CDR3 nucleotide sequence: TGTGCCAGCAGCTTAGCGGTGAGGACTAGCGGCACAGATACGCAGTATTTT. Translation: CASSLAVRTSGTDTQYF.